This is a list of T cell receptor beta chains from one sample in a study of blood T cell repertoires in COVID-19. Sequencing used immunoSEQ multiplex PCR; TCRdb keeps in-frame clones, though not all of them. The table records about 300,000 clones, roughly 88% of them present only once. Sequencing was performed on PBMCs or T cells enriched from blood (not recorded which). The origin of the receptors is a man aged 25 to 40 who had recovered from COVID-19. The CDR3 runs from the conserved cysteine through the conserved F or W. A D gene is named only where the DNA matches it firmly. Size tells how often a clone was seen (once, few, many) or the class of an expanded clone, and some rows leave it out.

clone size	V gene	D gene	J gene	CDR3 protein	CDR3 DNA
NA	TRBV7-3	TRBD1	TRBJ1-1	CASVGQGGTEAFF	TGTGCCAGCGTGGGACAGGGGGGCACTGAAGCTTTCTTT
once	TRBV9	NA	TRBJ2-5	CASSPGGETQYF	TGTGCCAGCAGCCCAGGGGGGGAGACCCAGTACTTC
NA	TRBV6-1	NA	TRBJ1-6	CASSENGGNSPLHF	TGTGCCAGCAGTGAAAACGGGGGAAATTCACCCCTCCACTTT
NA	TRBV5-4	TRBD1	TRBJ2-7	CASRPGTGSSYEQYF	TGTGCCAGCAGGCCCGGGACAGGGAGCTCCTACGAGCAGTACTTC
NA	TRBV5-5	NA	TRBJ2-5	CASSFGRDWVKETQYF	TGTGCCAGCAGCTTTGGCCGGGATTGGGTTAAAGAGACCCAGTACTTC
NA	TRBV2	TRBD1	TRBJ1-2	CASLQDRAGVGYGYTF	TGTGCCAGCCTTCAGGACAGGGCGGGAGTGGGCTATGGCTACACCTTC
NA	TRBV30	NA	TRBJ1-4	CAWSVVRGHGKLFF	TGTGCCTGGAGTGTAGTCCGGGGACACGGAAAACTGTTTTTT
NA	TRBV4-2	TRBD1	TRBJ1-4	CASSRTHQGQLNEKLFF	TGTGCCAGCAGCCGCACCCACCAGGGACAGCTAAATGAAAAACTGTTTTTT
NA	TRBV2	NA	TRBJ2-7	CASSGVWRGDNYEQYF	TGTGCCAGCAGTGGGGTCTGGCGGGGTGACAACTACGAGCAGTACTTC
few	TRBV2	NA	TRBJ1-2	CASRYTGQGAGYTF	TGTGCCAGCAGATACACAGGACAAGGGGCCGGCTACACCTTC
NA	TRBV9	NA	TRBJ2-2	CASSVNPRMREAANTGELFF	TGTGCCAGCAGCGTAAATCCTCGCATGAGGGAGGCGGCGAACACCGGGGAGCTGTTTTTT
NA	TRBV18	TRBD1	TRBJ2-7	CASSPTGQGTGEQYF	TGTGCCAGCTCACCGACGGGACAGGGCACGGGGGAGCAGTACTTC
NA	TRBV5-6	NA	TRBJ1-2	CASSFGGASDYGYTF	TGTGCCAGCAGCTTTGGCGGGGCGTCTGACTATGGCTACACCTTC
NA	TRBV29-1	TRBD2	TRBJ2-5	CSVSGGGTQETQYF	TGCAGCGTCTCAGGCGGGGGAACGCAAGAGACCCAGTACTTC
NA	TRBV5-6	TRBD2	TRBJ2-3	CASSPLAGGRDTQYF	TGTGCCAGCAGCCCACTAGCGGGGGGGCGAGATACGCAGTATTTT
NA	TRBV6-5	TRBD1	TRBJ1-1	CASRPGQSNTEAFF	TGTGCCAGCAGGCCGGGACAGTCGAACACTGAAGCTTTCTTT
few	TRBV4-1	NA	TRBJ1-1	CASSQVRAEAFF	TGCGCCAGCAGCCAGGTACGGGCTGAAGCTTTCTTT
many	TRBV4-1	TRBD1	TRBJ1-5	CASSQPTGGRGNQPQHF	TGCGCCAGCAGCCAACCGACAGGGGGCCGGGGCAATCAGCCCCAGCATTTT
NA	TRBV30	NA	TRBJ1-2	CAWSVKGDTNYGYTF	TGTGCCTGGAGTGTAAAGGGGGACACTAACTATGGCTACACCTTC
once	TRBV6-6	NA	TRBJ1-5	CAPSTDYSNQPQHF	TGTGCCCCGAGCACAGATTATAGCAATCAGCCCCAGCATTTT
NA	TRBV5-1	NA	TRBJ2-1	CASSLDPSSSYNEQFF	TGCGCCAGCAGCTTAGATCCGAGTAGCTCCTACAATGAGCAGTTCTTC
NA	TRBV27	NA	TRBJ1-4	CASTPGGGGKLFF	TGTGCCAGCACCCCCGGGGGGGGCGGAAAACTGTTTTTT
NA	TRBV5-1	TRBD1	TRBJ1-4	CASSPTGGNEKLFF	TGCGCCAGCAGCCCGACAGGGGGGAATGAAAAACTGTTTTTT
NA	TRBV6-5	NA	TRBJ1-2	CASSYMAANYGYTF	TGTGCCAGCAGTTACATGGCTGCCAACTATGGCTACACCTTC
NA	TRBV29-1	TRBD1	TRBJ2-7	CSARGMGIEQYF	TGCAGCGCCAGGGGGATGGGCATCGAGCAGTACTTC
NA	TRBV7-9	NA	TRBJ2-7	CASSLGPSGEQYF	TGTGCCAGCAGCTTAGGACCATCAGGGGAGCAGTACTTC
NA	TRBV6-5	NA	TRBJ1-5	CAAGRRVDQPQHF	TGTGCAGCGGGAAGGCGAGTCGATCAGCCCCAGCATTTT